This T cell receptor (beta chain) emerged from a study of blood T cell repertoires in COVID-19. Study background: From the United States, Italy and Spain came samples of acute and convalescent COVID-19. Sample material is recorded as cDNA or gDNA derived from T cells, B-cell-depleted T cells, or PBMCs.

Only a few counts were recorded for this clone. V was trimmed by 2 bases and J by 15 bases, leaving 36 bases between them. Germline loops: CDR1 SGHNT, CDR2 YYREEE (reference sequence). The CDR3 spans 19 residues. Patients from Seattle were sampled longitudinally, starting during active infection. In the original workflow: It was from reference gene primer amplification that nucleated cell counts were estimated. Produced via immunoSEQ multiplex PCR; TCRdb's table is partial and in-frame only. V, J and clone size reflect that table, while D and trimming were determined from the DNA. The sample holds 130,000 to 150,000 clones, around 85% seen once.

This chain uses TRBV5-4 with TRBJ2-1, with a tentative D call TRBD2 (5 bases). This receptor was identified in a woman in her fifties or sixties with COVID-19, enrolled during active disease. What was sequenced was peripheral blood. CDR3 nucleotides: TGTGCCAGCAGCTTTTCTTTTCTCGGGGTGCCACGCGAATTAGTCGGGCTGTTCTTC. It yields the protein CASSFSFLGVPRELVGLFF.